Here is one T cell receptor beta chain with its context. Its antigen is not yet known. Per-base qualities were not stored, and no clone one base away is much larger. Whole blood was collected in K2EDTA tubes by collaborating institutions according to the institutions' own protocols. For TCRbeta analysis, collaborators shipped samples as frozen whole blood, isolated PBMCs, or DNA extracted from either of those sample types. V is pared back by 1 base and J by 3 bases, with 12 bases lying between the germline termini. The CDR3 measures 16 amino acids from cysteine to phenylalanine. Just the 48-base CDR3 DNA is kept, in frame starting at base 1. CDR1 and CDR2 are read off the germline V gene as SGHVS and FQNEAQ. These data originate in a study of blood T cell repertoires in COVID-19 (TCRdb year 2020). Study-wide context: Samples from collaborators originated in the United States, Italy and Spain and spanned both the acute and convalescent phases of COVID-19. Deeply sampled blood TCRbeta repertoires from subjects exposed to, actively infected with, or recovered from COVID-19 were included in the dataset. The samples were drawn from the first 160 participants of the ongoing ImmuneRACE study and from some 1,300 subjects provided by 6 global collaborators. The prospective study material was composed of cDNA or gDNA derived from T cells, B-cell-depleted T cells, or PBMCs. Sample metadata almost always included a de-identified subject ID, COVID-19 status, age in years and sex. Where available, HLA class I and class II types were taken from metadata supplied by the sample provider and were not determined by assay-based typing. The repertoires were made available in a free public database intended to serve as a resource for research on the immune response to SARS-CoV-2. What the authors observed across the whole study: How much clinical and demographic metadata was included differed by source and by participant, and the metadata was provided uncurated.

TCRbeta CDR3 regions were amplified from genomic DNA by means of the immunoSEQ Assay, a bias-controlled multiplex PCR. On the authors' methods: The number of nucleated cells in each sample was estimated from the amplification of reference gene primers within the assay. Sequence reads were collapsed and filtered to measure the absolute abundance of every unique TCRbeta CDR3 rearrangement. For each sample, productive Simpson clonality was calculated as the square root of Simpson's diversity index over productive rearrangements. Held by TCRdb, this immuneACCESS table contains in-frame sequences only and omits some clones. Under half of the omission traces to an unresolved V gene where checked; the cause of the rest is unknown. V, J and clone size are taken as reported in that table, and D and trimming were inferred from the DNA itself. Present in this sample are tens of thousands of clones, over 80% of which were seen just once. The top ten clonotypes cover about 31% of the sample.

The receptor comes from a woman of 80 years or more with acute or convalescent COVID-19. Material: peripheral blood. This chain is built from TRBV7-8 and TRBJ2-2, and TRBD2 may be the D gene, going by 6 matching bases. The sequenced DNA is TGTGCCAGCAGCTTAGGGTCTAGCGTCGACACCGGGGAGCTGTTTTTT. Translated, it reads CASSLGSSVDTGELFF.